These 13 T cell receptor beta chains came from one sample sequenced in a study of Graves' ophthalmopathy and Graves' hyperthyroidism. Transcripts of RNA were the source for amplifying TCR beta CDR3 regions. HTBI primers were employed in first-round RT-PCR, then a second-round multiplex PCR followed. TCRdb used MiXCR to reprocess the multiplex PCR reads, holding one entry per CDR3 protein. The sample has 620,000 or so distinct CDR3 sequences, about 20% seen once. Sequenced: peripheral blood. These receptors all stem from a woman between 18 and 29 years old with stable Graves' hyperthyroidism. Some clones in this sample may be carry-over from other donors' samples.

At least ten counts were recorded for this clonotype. CDR3 nucleotide sequence: TGTGCCAGCAGTTACTCATCCTCGGAAGAGACCCAGTACTTC. Its protein is CASSYSSSEETQYF. V gene TRBV6-5 combines with J gene TRBJ2-5; D is undetermined. The CDR3 contains 14 residues. In germline, CDR1 is MNHEY, CDR2 SVGAGI. V lost 0 bases to trimming and J lost 3 bases, with 8 bases between them.

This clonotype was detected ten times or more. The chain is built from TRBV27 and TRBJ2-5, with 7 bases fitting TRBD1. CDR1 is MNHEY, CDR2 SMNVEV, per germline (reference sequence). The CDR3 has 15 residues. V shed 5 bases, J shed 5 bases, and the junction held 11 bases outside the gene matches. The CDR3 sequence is CASSPQRGRRETQYF. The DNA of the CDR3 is TGTGCCAGCAGTCCCCAAAGGGGGCGCCGGGAGACCCAGTACTTC.

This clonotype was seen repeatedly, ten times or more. The CDR3 sequence: CASSRGQGPAYEQYF. The CDR3 DNA is TGTGCCAGCAGTCGGGGACAGGGCCCTGCCTACGAGCAGTACTTC. This rearrangement joins TRBV12-3 or TRBV12-4 to TRBJ2-7; 9 bases are a match to TRBD1. The CDR3 sequence is 15 residues long. The junction had 7 bases not matched to a gene; V was cut back by 5 bases and J by 2 bases.

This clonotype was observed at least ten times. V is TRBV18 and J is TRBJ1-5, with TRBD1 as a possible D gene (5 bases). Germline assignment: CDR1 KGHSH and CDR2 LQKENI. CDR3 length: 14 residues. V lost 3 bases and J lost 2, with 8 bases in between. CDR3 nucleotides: TGTGCCAGCTCACCGGACACGCGCAATCAGCCCCAGCATTTT. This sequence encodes CASSPDTRNQPQHF. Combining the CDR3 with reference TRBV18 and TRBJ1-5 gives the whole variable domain NAGVMQNPRHLVRRRGQEARLRCSPMKGHSHVYWYRQLPEEGLKFMVYLQKENIIDESGMPKERFSAEFPKEGPSILRIQQVVRGDSAAYFCASSPDTRNQPQHFGDGTRLSIL.

CDR3 coding DNA: TGTGCCATCAGTGATCCCACGTCTCGGCCCTTTGAAGGTTACGAGCAGTACTTC. Protein: CAISDPTSRPFEGYEQYF. V and J are TRBV10-3 and TRBJ2-7; D not resolved. Germline V gene data show CDR1 as ENHRY and CDR2 as SYGVKD. The length of the CDR3 is 18 residues. Trimming pared 3 bases from V and 4 bases from J, leaving 25 bases between.

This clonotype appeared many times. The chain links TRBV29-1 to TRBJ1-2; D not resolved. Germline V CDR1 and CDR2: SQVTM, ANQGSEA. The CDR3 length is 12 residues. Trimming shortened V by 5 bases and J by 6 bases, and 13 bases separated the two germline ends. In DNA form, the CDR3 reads TGCAGCGTTCGCACAGACTTAGATGGCTACACCTTC. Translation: CSVRTDLDGYTF.

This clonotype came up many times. CDR3 sequence (DNA): TGTGCCATCACCGGCAGCCAGAACACTGAAGCTTTCTTT. Protein product: CAITGSQNTEAFF. The V and J genes are TRBV10-3 and TRBJ1-1; no reliable D call. The germline V gene has CDR1 ENHRY and CDR2 SYGVKD. The CDR3 spans 13 residues. V gave up 7 bases and J gave up 1 base, with 10 bases separating them.

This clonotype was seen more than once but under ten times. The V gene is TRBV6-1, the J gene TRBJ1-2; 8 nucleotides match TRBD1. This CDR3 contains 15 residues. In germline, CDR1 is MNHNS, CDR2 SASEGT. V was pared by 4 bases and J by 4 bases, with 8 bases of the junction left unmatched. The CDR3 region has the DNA TGTGCCAGCAGTGCCGGACAGGGCGACCTCTATGGCTACACCTTC. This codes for CASSAGQGDLYGYTF.

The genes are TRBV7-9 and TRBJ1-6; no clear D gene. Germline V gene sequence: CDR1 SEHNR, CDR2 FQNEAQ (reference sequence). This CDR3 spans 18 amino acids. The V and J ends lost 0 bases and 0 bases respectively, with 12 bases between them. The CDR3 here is CASSLARDVSSYNSPLHF. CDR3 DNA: TGTGCCAGCAGCTTAGCGCGAGACGTGAGCTCCTATAATTCACCCCTCCACTTT.

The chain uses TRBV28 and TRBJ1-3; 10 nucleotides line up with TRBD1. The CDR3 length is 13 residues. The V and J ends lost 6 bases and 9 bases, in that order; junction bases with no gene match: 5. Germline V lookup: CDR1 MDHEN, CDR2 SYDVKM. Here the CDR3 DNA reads TGTGCCAGCAGGGGACAGGGGACCGGCACCATATATTTT. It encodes CASRGQGTGTIYF.

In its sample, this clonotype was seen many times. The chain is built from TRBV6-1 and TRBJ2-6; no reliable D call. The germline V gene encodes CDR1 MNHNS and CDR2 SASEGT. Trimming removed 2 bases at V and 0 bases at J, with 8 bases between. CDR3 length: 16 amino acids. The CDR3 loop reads CASSETQTSGANVLTF. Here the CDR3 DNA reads TGTGCCAGCAGTGAAACTCAAACCTCTGGGGCCAACGTCCTGACTTTC.

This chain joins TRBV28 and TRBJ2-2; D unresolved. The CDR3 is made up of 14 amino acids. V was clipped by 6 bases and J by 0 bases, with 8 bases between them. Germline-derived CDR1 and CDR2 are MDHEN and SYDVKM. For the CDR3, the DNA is TGTGCCAGCAGAATTTTCGCGAACACCGGGGAGCTGTTTTTT. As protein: CASRIFANTGELFF.

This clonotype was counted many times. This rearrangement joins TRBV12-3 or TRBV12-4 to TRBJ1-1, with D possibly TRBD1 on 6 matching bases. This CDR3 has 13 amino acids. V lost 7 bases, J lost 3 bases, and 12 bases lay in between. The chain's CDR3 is CASTLHRDTEAFF. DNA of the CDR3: TGTGCCAGCACCTTACACAGGGACACTGAAGCTTTCTTT.